This T cell receptor (beta chain) originates from a study of post-analysis software for immune sequencing data (dated by TCRdb to between 2015 and 2017). General notes on the study: The recorded disease courses included relapsing-remitting, secondary progressive and progressive-relapsing multiple sclerosis, and some patients had no subtype annotation. The multiple sclerosis patient repertoires were compared with under 13 previously published healthy control repertoires from donors aged roughly 6 to 27 years. A subset of samples was prepared in parallel using single-end sample barcoding, then pooled and co-amplified after Illumina adapter ligation.

Here is what the overall study found, with its caveats: Multiple sclerosis patients had significantly lower normalized Chao1 diversity than controls, a result that suggests substantial peripheral T-cell clonal expansion. The control group was slightly older than the multiple sclerosis patient group. Roughly 5 TRBV segments, including TRBV5-6, TRBV5-1 and TRBV20-1, were significantly more frequent in patients than controls. Direct clustering with F measure revealed strong co-clustering of samples prepared in the same batch, which led to a batch-effect correction.

Receptor amplification or capture employed PCR. TCRdb shows the sequencer as Illumina HiSeq 2500. To reduce PCR and sequencing biases, unique molecular identifiers were built into the TCR beta cDNA libraries. Roughly 500,000 cDNA molecules were obtained per 1 to 10 million input T cells, so each molecule approximated one T cell. Patient libraries were prepared and sequenced with the same protocol used for the earlier healthy control dataset. Within a given batch, samples were prepared together, multiplexed and sequenced on the same HiSeq lane. On the authors' methods: MIGEC was used to process the raw barcoded reads, and molecular identifier groups with only a single read were discarded before consensus assembly and CDR3 extraction. Clonotype tables were post-analysed with VDJtools, and diversity was normalized by down-sampling all datasets to the smallest sample size. Repertoire overlap clustering matched CDR3 amino acid but not nucleotide sequences to correct batch-related cross-sample contamination. TCRdb's own reprocessing of the public reads used fastp at Q25 and MiXCR and kept productive beta chains. Here each entry gathers all rows of one CDR3 protein and keeps the most common genes and DNA. The V and J calls follow TCRdb's processing rather than the paper's. In all, the sample holds 450,000 or so distinct CDR3 sequences, and nearly 45% of those were seen once. The ten largest clones represent 12% of the sample.

TCR beta repertoires were profiled from peripheral blood of roughly 13 young patients with multiple sclerosis to demonstrate the VDJtools post-analysis software. The multiple sclerosis patients were children and adolescents ranging in age from roughly 6 to 16 years. CDR3 length: 15 amino acids, cysteine to phenylalanine. The read is trimmed to its CDR3 DNA, 45 bases read in frame from base 1. V loses 7 bases of germline sequence and J loses 0 bases, and the interval between the two ends is 10 bases. CDR1 and CDR2 were assigned from the germline V gene as SNHLY and FYNNEI. This clonotype was counted a few times. Its antigen remains unidentified. No clone much larger than this one lies a single base away; base qualities are absent.

The receptor comes from a girl aged 5-17 years with multiple sclerosis. In this chain, TRBV2 is recombined with TRBJ2-6, with the D gene not confidently named. Sequenced sample: blood. The nucleotides read TGTGCCAGCACATATACTGACTCTGGGGCCAACGTCCTGACTTTC. This is translated as CASTYTDSGANVLTF.